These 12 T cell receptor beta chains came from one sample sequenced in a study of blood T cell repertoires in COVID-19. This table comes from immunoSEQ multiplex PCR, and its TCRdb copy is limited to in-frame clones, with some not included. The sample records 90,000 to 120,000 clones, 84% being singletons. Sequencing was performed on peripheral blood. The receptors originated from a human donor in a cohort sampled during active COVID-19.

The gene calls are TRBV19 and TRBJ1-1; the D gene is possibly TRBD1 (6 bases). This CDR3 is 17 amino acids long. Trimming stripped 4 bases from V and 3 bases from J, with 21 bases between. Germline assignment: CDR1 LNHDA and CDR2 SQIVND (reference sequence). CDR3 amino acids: CASSSWIDRTVYTEAFF. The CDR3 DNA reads TGTGCCAGTAGTAGCTGGATAGACAGGACAGTTTACACTGAAGCTTTCTTT.

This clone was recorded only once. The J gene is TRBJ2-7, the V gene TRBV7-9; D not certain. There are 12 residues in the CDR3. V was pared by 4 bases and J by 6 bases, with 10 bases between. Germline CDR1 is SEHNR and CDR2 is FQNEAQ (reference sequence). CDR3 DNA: TGTGCCAGCAGCTCCCCCCCCGGCGAGCAGTACTTC. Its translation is CASSSPPGEQYF.

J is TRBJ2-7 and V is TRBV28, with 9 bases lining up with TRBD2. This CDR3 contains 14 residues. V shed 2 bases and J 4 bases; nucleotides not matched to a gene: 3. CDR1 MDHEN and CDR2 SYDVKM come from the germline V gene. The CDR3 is CASSLLAGSYEQYF. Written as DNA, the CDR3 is TGTGCCAGCAGTTTACTAGCGGGATCTTACGAGCAGTACTTC. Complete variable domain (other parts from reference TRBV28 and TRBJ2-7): DVKVTQSSRYLVKRTGEKVFLECVQDMDHENMFWYRQDPGLGLRLIYFSYDVKMKEKGDIPEGYSVSREKKERFSLILESASTNQTSMYLCASSLLAGSYEQYFGPGTRLTVT.

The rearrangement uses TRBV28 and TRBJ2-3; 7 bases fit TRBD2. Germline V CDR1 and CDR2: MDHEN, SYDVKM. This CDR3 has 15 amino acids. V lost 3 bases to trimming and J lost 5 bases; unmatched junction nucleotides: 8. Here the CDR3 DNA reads TGTGCCAGCAGTTTGTCGGCGGGAGAGGGAGATACGCAGTATTTT. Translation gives CASSLSAGEGDTQYF.

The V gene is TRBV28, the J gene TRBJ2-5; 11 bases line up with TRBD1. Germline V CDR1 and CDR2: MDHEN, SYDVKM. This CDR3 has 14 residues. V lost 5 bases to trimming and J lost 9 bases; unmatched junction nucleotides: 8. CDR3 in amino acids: CASSGQGATLAQYF. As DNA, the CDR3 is TGTGCCAGCAGTGGACAGGGGGCTACGTTGGCCCAGTACTTC.

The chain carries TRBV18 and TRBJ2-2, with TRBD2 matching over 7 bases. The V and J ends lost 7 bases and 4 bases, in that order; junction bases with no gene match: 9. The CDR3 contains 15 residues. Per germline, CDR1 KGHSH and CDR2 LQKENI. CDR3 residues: CASLSSGDRTGELFF. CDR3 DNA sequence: TGTGCCAGCTTATCTAGCGGAGATCGCACCGGGGAGCTGTTTTTT.

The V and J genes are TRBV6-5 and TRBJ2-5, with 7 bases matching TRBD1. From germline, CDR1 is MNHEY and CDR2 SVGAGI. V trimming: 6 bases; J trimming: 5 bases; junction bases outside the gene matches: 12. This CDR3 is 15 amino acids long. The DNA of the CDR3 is TGTGCCAGCAGGACAGGGACAGAGGTCGAGGAGACCCAGTACTTC. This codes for CASRTGTEVEETQYF.

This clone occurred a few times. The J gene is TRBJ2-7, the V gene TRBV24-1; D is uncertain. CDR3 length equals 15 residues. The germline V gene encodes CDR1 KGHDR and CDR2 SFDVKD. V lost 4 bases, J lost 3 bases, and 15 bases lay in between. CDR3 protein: CATSDVRWSSYEQYV. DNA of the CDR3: TGTGCCACCAGTGACGTAAGATGGAGCAGCTACGAGCAGTACGTC.

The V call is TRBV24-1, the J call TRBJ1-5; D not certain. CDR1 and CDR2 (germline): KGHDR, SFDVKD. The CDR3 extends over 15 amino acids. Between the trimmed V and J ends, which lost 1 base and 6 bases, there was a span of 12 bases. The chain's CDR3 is CATSDFKIKLQPQHF. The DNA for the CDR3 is TGTGCCACCAGTGATTTTAAAATTAAACTTCAGCCCCAGCATTTT.

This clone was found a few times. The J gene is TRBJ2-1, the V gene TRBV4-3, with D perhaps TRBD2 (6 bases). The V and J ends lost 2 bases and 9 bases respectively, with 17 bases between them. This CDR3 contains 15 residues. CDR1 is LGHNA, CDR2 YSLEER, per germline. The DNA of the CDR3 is TGCGCCAGCAGCCAAATGACGGGAGCTGCGGTTGAGCAGTTCTTC. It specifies CASSQMTGAAVEQFF.

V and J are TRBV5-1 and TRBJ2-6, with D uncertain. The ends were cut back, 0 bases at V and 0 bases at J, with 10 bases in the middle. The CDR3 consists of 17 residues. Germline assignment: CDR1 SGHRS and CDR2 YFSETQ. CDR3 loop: CASSLETPSSGANVLTF. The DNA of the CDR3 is TGCGCCAGCAGCTTGGAGACACCAAGCTCTGGGGCCAACGTCCTGACTTTC.

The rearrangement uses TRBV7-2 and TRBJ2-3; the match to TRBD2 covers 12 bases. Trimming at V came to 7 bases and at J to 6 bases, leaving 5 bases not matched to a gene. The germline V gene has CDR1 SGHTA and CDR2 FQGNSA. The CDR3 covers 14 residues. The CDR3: CASTRLAGADTQYF. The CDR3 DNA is TGTGCCAGCACCCGACTAGCGGGAGCGGATACGCAGTATTTT.